This TCR beta chain comes out of a study of shared clonotypes between healthy human individuals. Findings and limits, study-wide: In having few donors, the study represented limited genetic and exposure-history diversity.

This CDR3 has 15 amino acids. On this clone: Its antigen is as yet unknown.

Profiling relied on immunoSEQ multiplex PCR, and the TCRdb table lists in-frame clones only, not all of them. Of roughly 500,000 clones detected, approximately 80% appear once; the ten largest clones hold around 12%. The rearrangement uses TRBV21-1 and TRBJ2-3. TRBV21-1 is classified as a pseudogene. The sequencing sample was made of PBMCs. This TCR was recovered from a woman between 40 and 50 years old in good health. Some clones in this sample may be carry-over from other donors' samples. The CDR3 DNA reads TGTGCCAGCAGCAAAGATGGCGTAAACACAGATACGCAGTATTTT. Encoded protein: CASSKDGVNTDTQYF.